A single sample is the source of the 21 T cell receptor beta chains below, sequenced in a study of identical twins. TCRdb reprocessed the 5' RACE reads with MiXCR, giving one entry per CDR3 protein. Among around 530,000 distinct CDR3 sequences listed, roughly 15% were seen once. These data were likewise used in another study, on yellow fever vaccine responses in identical twins.

Sequenced sample: CD4+ T cells sorted from blood. All receptors derive from a young woman in good health.

CDR3 in amino acids: CASSEARDRGTEQFF. CDR3 bases: TGTGCCAGCAGTGAAGCTCGGGACAGGGGAACTGAGCAGTTCTTC. This chain connects TRBV2 to TRBJ2-1; TRBD1 aligns across 10 bases. V trimming: 0 bases; J trimming: 9 bases; junction bases outside the gene matches: 5. The length of the CDR3 is 15 residues. Germline lookup yields CDR1 SNHLY and CDR2 FYNNEI.

The chain joins TRBV6-1 to TRBJ2-3; D gene unclear. V was trimmed by 2 bases and J by 3 bases, leaving 3 bases between them. The CDR3 covers 12 residues. Germline-derived CDR1 and CDR2 are MNHNS and SASEGT. The CDR3 DNA reads as TGTGCCAGCAGTGAAAATACAGATACGCAGTATTTT. Its protein product is CASSENTDTQYF.

The chain combines TRBV28 with TRBJ2-2; 10 positions match TRBD2. Germline V gene data show CDR1 as MDHEN and CDR2 as SYDVKM. With 3 bases clipped from V and 5 bases from J, the junction kept 12 bases outside the gene matches. The CDR3 consists of 18 residues. CDR3 protein: CASSLAGLAPTGTGELFF. The DNA of the CDR3 is TGTGCCAGCAGTTTGGCGGGACTAGCGCCCACGGGAACCGGGGAGCTGTTTTTT. Variable domain in full (rest from reference TRBV28 and TRBJ2-2): DVKVTQSSRYLVKRTGEKVFLECVQDMDHENMFWYRQDPGLGLRLIYFSYDVKMKEKGDIPEGYSVSREKKERFSLILESASTNQTSMYLCASSLAGLAPTGTGELFFGEGSRLTVL.

This clonotype turned up a few times. CDR3 nucleotides: TGCGCCAGCAGCAGAGGGACAGTTACAGCCAAAAACATTCAGTACTTC. Protein sequence: CASSRGTVTAKNIQYF. The chain joins TRBV5-1 to TRBJ2-4, with TRBD1 identical over 7 bases. After removal of 4 bases from V and 0 bases from J, the junction contained 7 bases not matched to a gene. CDR1 and CDR2 (germline): SGHRS, YFSETQ. The CDR3 runs to 16 residues.

This clonotype was counted between two and nine times. The chain carries TRBV7-8 and TRBJ2-7; TRBD2 aligns across 10 bases. Germline V gene sequence: CDR1 SGHVS, CDR2 FQNEAQ. Unmatched junction bases numbered 5, after V lost 0 bases and J lost 3 bases. This CDR3 has 16 residues. Here the CDR3 DNA reads TGTGCCAGCAGCTTAGCGCAGGCTAGCGGGGGCTACGAGCAGTACTTC. It is translated as CASSLAQASGGYEQYF.

J is TRBJ2-3 and V is TRBV6-2 or TRBV6-3; D is ambiguous. Per the germline V gene, CDR1 is MNHEY and CDR2 is SVGEGT. The CDR3 sequence is 13 residues long. V was shortened by 2 bases and J by 2 bases, with 5 bases between the two germline ends. As DNA, the CDR3 is TGTGCCAGCAGTTACAGACCCACAGATACGCAGTATTTT. The encoded protein is CASSYRPTDTQYF.

J is TRBJ2-1 and V is TRBV6-2 or TRBV6-3; TRBD1 or TRBD2 may be the D gene (5 bases each). Germline V gene sequence: CDR1 MNHEY, CDR2 SVGEGT. CDR3 size: 15 residues. Trimming removed 6 bases at V and 0 bases at J, with 12 bases between. The CDR3 protein is CASRTWGSSYNEQFF. CDR3 coding DNA: TGTGCCAGCAGAACCTGGGGGAGCTCCTACAATGAGCAGTTCTTC.

The chain recombines TRBV6-1 with TRBJ1-5; the match to TRBD1 covers 7 bases. Trimming cost V 4 bases and J 6 bases; bases outside gene matches: 6. The CDR3 contains 14 residues. Germline CDR1 and CDR2: MNHNS and SASEGT. The CDR3 DNA is TGTGCCAGCAGTGCGCAGGGGGAGCGTCAGCCCCAGCATTTT. It encodes CASSAQGERQPQHF.

This clonotype was picked up a small number of times. The V and J genes are TRBV5-5 and TRBJ2-5; a possible D gene is TRBD1 (5 bases). The V and J ends lost 7 bases and 2 bases respectively, with 24 bases between them. The CDR3 runs to 17 residues. Germline V gene data show CDR1 as SGHKS and CDR2 as YYEKEE (reference sequence). CDR3 residues: CASGRTRAIPFQETQYF. The CDR3 DNA reads as TGTGCCAGCGGAAGAACCAGGGCCATTCCTTTTCAAGAGACCCAGTACTTC.

This clonotype was recorded many times. The chain combines TRBV20-1 with TRBJ1-5; D unclear. The CDR3 loop spans 14 amino acids. From germline, CDR1 is DFQATT and CDR2 SNEGSKA (reference sequence). Trimming removed 1 base at V and 0 bases at J, with 7 bases between. CDR3 loop: CSARGPYSNQPQHF. In DNA form, the CDR3 reads TGCAGTGCTAGAGGACCGTATAGCAATCAGCCCCAGCATTTT.

The chain carries TRBV4-1 and TRBJ2-1; a weak D match, TRBD2 (6 bases). Germline V gene sequence: CDR1 MGHRA, CDR2 YSYEKL. V was pared by 3 bases and J by 8 bases, with 17 bases between. CDR3 length: 15 residues. The CDR3 spells CASSHSLAGFDEQFF. CDR3 DNA: TGCGCCAGCAGCCATAGCCTTGCGGGATTCGATGAGCAGTTCTTC.

This clonotype has only a few counts. The chain employs TRBV7-9 and TRBJ2-7; D is ambiguous. Trimming cost V 0 bases and J 3 bases, with 6 bases left between them. The germline V gene encodes CDR1 SEHNR and CDR2 FQNEAQ (reference sequence). There are 13 residues in the CDR3. The CDR3 DNA sequence: TGTGCCAGCAGCTTAGCCCTACACTACGAGCAGTACTTC. Its protein product is CASSLALHYEQYF. The variable domain in full, with the rest retrieved from reference TRBV7-9 and TRBJ2-7, is DTGVSQNPRHKITKRGQNVTFRCDPISEHNRLYWYRQTLGQGPEFLTYFQNEAQLEKSRLLSDRFSAERPKGSFSTLEIQRTEQGDSAMYLCASSLALHYEQYFGPGTRLTVT.

The DNA for the CDR3 is TGTGCCAGCAGTTTAGTACAGCTAAAAGAGACCCAGTACTTC. Amino acids: CASSLVQLKETQYF. The rearrangement links TRBV28 to TRBJ2-5; D call uncertain. The germline gives CDR1 MDHEN, CDR2 SYDVKM. This CDR3 comprises 14 residues. V was shortened by 2 bases and J by 3 bases, with 10 bases between the two germline ends.

The V call is TRBV20-1, the J call TRBJ2-7; 8 nucleotides line up with TRBD2. V lost 6 bases, J lost 0 bases, and 19 bases stayed unmatched. CDR3 length: 18 amino acids. Germline values: CDR1 DFQATT, CDR2 SNEGSKA (reference sequence). CDR3 amino acids: CSALGGLTTGTSSYEQYV. CDR3 DNA: TGCAGTGCCCTGGGGGGCCTTACCACCGGGACTAGCTCCTACGAGCAGTACGTC.

In its sample, this clonotype was seen a few times. The V call is TRBV12-3 or TRBV12-4, the J call TRBJ2-1; D is perhaps TRBD2 (5 bases). This CDR3 has 13 residues. With 8 bases removed from V and 6 bases from J, the gap between germline ends came to 14 bases. The CDR3, as DNA: TGTGCCAGCCTAAAATTAGCGCTCAATGAGCAGTTCTTC. It yields the protein CASLKLALNEQFF.

V and J are TRBV27 and TRBJ2-5, with D possibly matching TRBD2 (6 bases). Germline lookup yields CDR1 MNHEY and CDR2 SMNVEV (reference sequence). This CDR3 contains 11 residues. V lost 10 bases to trimming and J lost 5 bases, with 11 bases between them. The CDR3 DNA sequence: TGTGCCACACGTGGGACTGAGACCCAGTACTTC. This sequence encodes CATRGTETQYF.

This sequence joins TRBV7-8 and TRBJ1-5; no definite D call. Trimming removed 3 bases from V and 3 bases from J, with 12 bases in between. The germline gives CDR1 SGHVS, CDR2 FQNEAQ. The CDR3 extends over 15 amino acids. For the CDR3, the DNA is TGTGCCAGCAGCTTTGGGGATCGGACCAATCAGCCCCAGCATTTT. It specifies CASSFGDRTNQPQHF. Using reference TRBV7-8 and TRBJ1-5 for the parts outside the CDR3, the full variable domain is GAGVSQSPRYKVAKRGQDVALRCDPISGHVSLFWYQQALGQGPEFLTYFQNEAQLDKSGLPSDRFFAERPEGSVSTLKIQRTQQEDSAVYLCASSFGDRTNQPQHFGDGTRLSIL.

The chain employs TRBV7-3 and TRBJ2-3, with 10 bases matching TRBD2. Germline CDR1 is SGHTA and CDR2 is FQGTGA. There are 16 residues in the CDR3. With 0 bases clipped from V and 7 bases from J, the junction kept 7 bases outside the gene matches. In DNA, the CDR3 is TGTGCCAGCAGCTTAACGGCTAGCGGGAGTGGAAATACGCAGTATTTT. It is translated as CASSLTASGSGNTQYF.

The V call is TRBV28, the J call TRBJ2-1; 12 nucleotides match TRBD2. V lost 6 bases to trimming and J lost 7 bases; unmatched junction nucleotides: 13. The CDR3 totals 17 residues. Germline CDR1 reads MDHEN; CDR2 reads SYDVKM. The CDR3 here is CASSPGTSGRRANEQFF. CDR3 DNA sequence: TGTGCCAGCAGCCCCGGGACTAGCGGGCGCCGAGCTAATGAGCAGTTCTTC.

This chain links TRBV19 with TRBJ1-1; no firm D call. V lost 8 bases and J 0 bases, leaving 10 bases between the germline ends. The CDR3 is 13 residues long. Germline assignment: CDR1 LNHDA and CDR2 SQIVND (reference sequence). In DNA, the CDR3 is TGTGCCAGTGGAGGGATAATGAACACTGAAGCTTTCTTT. Translation: CASGGIMNTEAFF.

The J gene is TRBJ2-7, the V gene TRBV10-3; 7 bases line up with TRBD1. The CDR3 has 16 amino acids. The V gene end was trimmed by 6 bases and the J gene end by 0 bases; junction bases not matched to a gene: 11. The germline V gene has CDR1 ENHRY and CDR2 SYGVKD. Here the CDR3 reads CAISATRTGSSYEQYV. The CDR3, as DNA: TGTGCCATCAGCGCAACCAGGACAGGAAGCTCCTACGAGCAGTACGTC.